This T cell receptor beta chain was obtained from a study of blood T cell repertoires in COVID-19. Only in-frame clones appear in the TCRdb table, and some are missing; sequencing was by immunoSEQ multiplex PCR. This sample has 100,000 to 150,000 clones, with less than 90% found just once. Participant reports of clinical history set cohort assignment. V was trimmed by 3 bases and J by 2 bases, leaving 8 bases between them. The CDR3 sequence is 13 residues long. CDR1 is SGDLS, CDR2 YYNGEE, per germline. What was sequenced was PBMCs or T cells enriched from blood (not recorded which). The rearrangement joins TRBV9 to TRBJ1-1; D possibly corresponds to TRBD1 (5 bases). The origin of this receptor is a woman aged 45 to 65 who had recovered from COVID-19. CDR3 sequence (DNA): TGTGCCAGCAGCGAAACAGGCAACACTGAAGCTTTCTTT. Protein: CASSETGNTEAFF. The entire variable domain, with the rest obtained from reference TRBV9 and TRBJ1-1, is as follows: DSGVTQTPKHLITATGQRVTLRCSPRSGDLSVYWYQQSLDQGLQFLIQYYNGEERAKGNILERFSAQQFPDLHSELNLSSLELGDSALYFCASSETGNTEAFFGQGTRLTVV.